The 13 T cell receptor beta chains presented below share a single source sample, sequenced in a study of cytomegalovirus exposure and HLA in healthy donors. Both 60 Vbeta primers and 13 Jbeta primers went into the PCR. The assay was immunoSEQ multiplex PCR, and TCRdb's table has in-frame clones only and misses some. The sample holds around 130,000 clones, 82% seen once. Sequenced material: PBMCs. These TCRs come from a male donor in good health and CMV-seropositive.

This clone has a single count. The chain carries TRBV19 and TRBJ1-1; 7 bases align to TRBD1. Unmatched junction bases numbered 2, after V lost 3 bases and J lost 1 base. From germline, CDR1 is LNHDA and CDR2 SQIVND (reference sequence). The CDR3 covers 14 residues. CDR3 loop: CASSITGANTEAFF. DNA for the CDR3: TGTGCCAGTAGTATCACAGGGGCGAACACTGAAGCTTTCTTT.

V is TRBV2 and J is TRBJ2-7; the D gene is possibly TRBD1 (5 bases). The CDR3 sequence is 16 residues long. The V end lost 6 bases, the J end lost 2 bases, and 20 bases lay between the germline ends. Germline V CDR1 and CDR2: SNHLY, FYNNEI. The CDR3 DNA reads as TGTGCCAGCAGCCAGAGGTGGGCAGGGCTAACCTACGAGCAGTACTTC. Residues: CASSQRWAGLTYEQYF.

This clone qualifies as medium-sized. This chain joins TRBV28 and TRBJ1-1; 7 nucleotides agree with TRBD1. The V gene's germline CDR1 is MDHEN and CDR2 SYDVKM. Germline trimming cut 5 bases from V and 4 bases from J; bases unmatched to any gene: 7. The CDR3 is 14 residues long. The DNA of the CDR3 is TGTGCCAGCAGTAGACAGGGCGAGAGCACTGAAGCTTTCTTT. Its protein product is CASSRQGESTEAFF. Together with reference TRBV28 and TRBJ1-1, the CDR3 gives the full variable domain: DVKVTQSSRYLVKRTGEKVFLECVQDMDHENMFWYRQDPGLGLRLIYFSYDVKMKEKGDIPEGYSVSREKKERFSLILESASTNQTSMYLCASSRQGESTEAFFGQGTRLTVV.

This clone was seen just once. This chain connects TRBV5-1 to TRBJ2-7; D is possibly TRBD1 (6 bases). The CDR3 loop spans 15 amino acids. Germline assignment: CDR1 SGHRS and CDR2 YFSETQ. V was pared by 0 bases and J by 5 bases, with 15 bases between. CDR3 DNA sequence: TGCGCCAGCAGCTTGGTATCAGGGGTTGGCGACGAGCAGTACTTC. It codes for CASSLVSGVGDEQYF. Full variable domain (rest looked up from reference TRBV5-1 and TRBJ2-7): KAGVTQTPRYLIKTRGQQVTLSCSPISGHRSVSWYQQTPGQGLQFLFEYFSETQRNKGNFPGRFSGRQFSNSRSEMNVSTLELGDSALYLCASSLVSGVGDEQYFGPGTRLTVT.

The CDR3 DNA is TGTGCCAGCAGCTTAGAGGGCGGGAGGGCCTCCTACAATGAGCAGTTCTTC. This codes for CASSLEGGRASYNEQFF. The V gene is TRBV11-2, the J gene TRBJ2-1; 9 bases line up with TRBD2. The V segment lost 0 bases and the J segment 0 bases; nucleotides outside the gene matches: 3. Per the germline V gene, CDR1 is SGHAT and CDR2 is FQNNGV. The CDR3 length is 17 residues.

This rearrangement joins TRBV6-4 to TRBJ1-1; no clear D. This CDR3 region has 13 residues. CDR1 is MRHNA and CDR2 is SNTAGT in the germline V gene. Trimming took 4 bases from V and 3 from J, leaving 9 bases between them. The CDR3 bases are TGTGCCAGCAGTGTGGGCACCGACACTGAAGCTTTCTTT. Protein product: CASSVGTDTEAFF.

This clone showed up just once. This chain uses TRBV6-6 with TRBJ2-5; 7 bases fit TRBD2. TRBJ2-7 explains the end of the DNA better; the J call may be wrong. CDR1 and CDR2 (germline): MNHNY, SVGAGI (reference sequence). This CDR3 is built from 15 residues. The CDR3 reads CASSYSKARGDEQYF. The CDR3 DNA is TGTGCCAGCAGTTACTCGAAGGCCCGGGGGGACGAGCAGTACTTC.

This chain uses TRBV10-2 with TRBJ2-5; D possibly corresponds to TRBD1 (6 bases). The CDR3 extends over 17 amino acids. Looked up from germline, CDR1 is WSHSY and CDR2 is SAAADI. The ends were cut back, 0 bases at V and 3 bases at J, with 17 bases in the middle. CDR3 protein: CASSESKIWGPEETQYF. The CDR3 DNA reads TGCGCCAGCAGTGAGTCGAAGATATGGGGGCCCGAAGAGACCCAGTACTTC.

V is TRBV2 and J is TRBJ2-1; a possible D gene is TRBD1 (6 bases). The V and J ends lost 5 bases and 8 bases respectively, with 19 bases between them. The CDR3 has 15 residues. From germline, CDR1 is SNHLY and CDR2 FYNNEI. CDR3 in amino acids: CASSLDRSTGDEQFF. CDR3 DNA sequence: TGTGCCAGCAGTTTAGACAGGTCTACCGGAGATGAGCAGTTCTTC.

This clone was seen a few times. The J gene is TRBJ2-3, the V gene TRBV15; D call uncertain. Trimming took 0 bases from V and 8 from J, leaving 6 bases between them. The germline CDR1 and CDR2 sequences are LNHNV and YYDKDF (reference sequence). CDR3 length: 12 residues. Written as DNA, the CDR3 is TGTGCCACCAGCAGAGAGCTAGGTACGCAGTATTTT. Its translation: CATSRELGTQYF.

V usage is TRBV11-2 and J usage is TRBJ2-1, with 11 bases fitting TRBD1. Trimming removed 10 bases from V and 9 bases from J; junction bases left unmatched: 2. The length of the CDR3 is 11 residues. CDR1 is SGHAT and CDR2 is FQNNGV in the germline V gene. Here the CDR3 DNA reads TGTGCCACCGGGACAGGGGGTGAGCAGTTCTTC. It encodes CATGTGGEQFF.

The V and J genes are TRBV5-4 and TRBJ2-1, with a possible D match to TRBD2 (5 bases). The V end was cut by 5 bases, the J end by 1 base, with 13 bases between. CDR1 is SGHNT and CDR2 is YYREEE in the germline V gene (reference sequence). The CDR3 is made up of 15 amino acids. The CDR3, as DNA: TGTGCCAGCAGTTTCCGCTGGGAGTCCTACAATGAGCAGTTCTTC. This gives the protein CASSFRWESYNEQFF.

This sequence joins TRBV6-1 and TRBJ2-7; 13 bases align to TRBD2. This CDR3 contains 15 residues. Germline CDR1 and CDR2: MNHNS and SASEGT. J lost 3 bases, V lost 4 bases, and 3 bases had no gene match. In nucleotides, the CDR3 is TGTGCCAGCAGTGCCGGACTAGCGGGAGACTACGAGCAGTACTTC. Its translation is CASSAGLAGDYEQYF.